The rows below give T cell receptor beta chains drawn from one sample of a study of cytomegalovirus exposure and HLA in healthy donors. Repertoires were generated with immunoSEQ multiplex PCR, while TCRdb's copy carries only in-frame clones and drops some. This sample has some 150,000 clones, with more than 7.5% found just once. Specimen: PBMCs. The receptor set was obtained from a man in his forties or fifties in good health and CMV-seronegative. Both conserved end residues are part of each CDR3. D genes are given only for firm matches. A row's size may be missing; if present it is once, few, many or a size class.

V	J	size	D	CDR3
TRBV6-1	TRBJ2-1	NA	NA	CASSKRQESYNEQFF
TRBV7-9	TRBJ2-1	NA	NA	CASSHVGGSSYNEQFF
TRBV7-3	TRBJ1-5	few	NA	CASSLRSGDNQPQHF
TRBV6-1	TRBJ2-7	few	TRBD1	CASRDRTGNEKYF
TRBV5-4	TRBJ2-3	NA	TRBD2	CASSPGLAGGNTQYF
TRBV5-4	TRBJ2-2	NA	NA	CASRQLVDTGELFF
TRBV2	TRBJ2-7	NA	NA	CASRPYRVNLYEQYF
TRBV30	TRBJ1-3	few	NA	CAWSVSRSGNTIYF
TRBV28	TRBJ1-5	few	NA	CASSPINRHNQPQHF
TRBV11-1	TRBJ2-3	few	TRBD2	CASSLSGRVADTQYF
TRBV5-6	TRBJ1-5	NA	TRBD1	CASSQWTGNSNQPQHF
TRBV15	TRBJ1-4	few	TRBD1	CATSRGGQVSNEKLFF
TRBV5-4	TRBJ2-3	few	TRBD2	CATRTLAGGSTDTQYF
TRBV30	TRBJ1-2	NA	TRBD1	CAVLRQGAYGYTF
TRBV30	TRBJ1-4	few	TRBD1	CAGETGYYEKLFF
TRBV27	TRBJ2-1	once	TRBD2	CASSLPPSSGRHLNEQFF
TRBV5-1	TRBJ2-7	few	TRBD1	CASSLLFVGQGAHEQYF
TRBV5-1	TRBJ1-4	NA	NA	CASSSGGGATNEKLFF
TRBV4-2	TRBJ2-1	few	NA	CASSQFDSSYNEQFF
TRBV6-6	TRBJ2-7	few	NA	CASSQGKGGHEQYF
TRBV6-1	TRBJ2-1	NA	NA	CASSGGGEQFF
TRBV4-1	TRBJ2-3	NA	TRBD1	CASRRQGTDTQYF